A selection of T cell receptor beta chains follows, all from one sample in a study of PD-L1 blockade in urothelial cancer. Generated by immunoSEQ multiplex PCR, the TCRdb table keeps only in-frame clones and is missing some. This sample has tens of thousands of clones, with roughly 87% found just once. Sequencing was performed on PBMCs, taken around atezolizumab (anti-PD-L1) treatment. Receptors originate from a man aged 60-69 years with urothelial cancer. Each CDR3 is given with its conserved first and last residue. Fields, in order: D gene, clone size, V gene, CDR3 length, J gene, CDR3 protein, CDR3 DNA. The D gene is left open where the match is weak. Clone size is stated in some rows and not others, as once, few, many or a class when expanded.

D: NA
size: NA
V: TRBV7-2
length: 13
J: TRBJ1-2
CDR3: CASSLSQVYGYTF
DNA: TGTGCCAGCAGCCTAAGTCAGGTCTATGGCTACACCTTC

D: TRBD1
size: NA
V: TRBV7-3
length: 18
J: TRBJ2-7
CDR3: CASSLNRGYSVLLYEQYF
DNA: TGTGCCAGCAGCTTAAACAGGGGGTACTCGGTTCTCCTCTACGAGCAGTACTTC

D: NA
size: NA
V: TRBV7-8
length: 15
J: TRBJ1-1
CDR3: CASSLVIRGITEAFF
DNA: TGTGCCAGCAGCTTAGTTATTAGGGGGATCACTGAAGCTTTCTTT

D: NA
size: NA
V: TRBV5-4
length: 15
J: TRBJ2-3
CDR3: CASSLLQTSTDTQYF
DNA: TGTGCCAGCAGCTTGCTGCAGACTAGCACAGATACGCAGTATTTT

D: TRBD1
size: NA
V: TRBV5-1
length: 16
J: TRBJ1-2
CDR3: CASSADRALTNYGYTF
DNA: TGCGCCAGCAGCGCGGACAGGGCCTTGACTAACTATGGCTACACCTTC

D: TRBD2
size: NA
V: TRBV15
length: 16
J: TRBJ2-7
CDR3: CATSRELSSGSYEQYF
DNA: TGTGCCACCAGCAGAGAACTTTCTAGCGGCTCCTACGAGCAGTACTTC

D: TRBD2
size: NA
V: TRBV5-4
length: 14
J: TRBJ2-5
CDR3: CASSPDLAGETQYF
DNA: TGTGCCAGCAGCCCCGACCTAGCGGGGGAGACCCAGTACTTC

D: NA
size: NA
V: TRBV19
length: 17
J: TRBJ1-5
CDR3: CASIGSFGGAGNQPQHF
DNA: TGTGCCAGTATAGGGTCTTTTGGGGGGGCTGGGAATCAGCCCCAGCATTTT

D: NA
size: NA
V: TRBV28
length: 11
J: TRBJ2-2
CDR3: CASSLGRELFF
DNA: TGTGCCAGCAGTTTAGGCCGGGAGCTGTTTTTT

D: NA
size: NA
V: TRBV7-3
length: 15
J: TRBJ1-6
CDR3: CASSYDSGYGSPLHF
DNA: TGTGCCAGCAGCTATGATTCAGGGTATGGTTCACCCCTCCACTTT

D: NA
size: NA
V: TRBV11-2
length: 17
J: TRBJ2-5
CDR3: CASSLRSGQLLKETQYF
DNA: TGTGCCAGCAGCTTAAGGTCCGGACAGTTACTCAAAGAGACCCAGTACTTC

D: TRBD1
size: NA
V: TRBV7-9
length: 15
J: TRBJ2-5
CDR3: CASRDRGGAQETQYF
DNA: TGTGCCAGCAGGGACAGGGGTGGGGCCCAAGAGACCCAGTACTTC

D: NA
size: once
V: TRBV7-9
length: 13
J: TRBJ1-3
CDR3: CASLVYSGNTIYF
DNA: TGTGCCAGTCTCGTTTACTCTGGAAACACCATATATTTT

D: TRBD2
size: NA
V: TRBV25-1
length: 16
J: TRBJ2-1
CDR3: CASSTPGLAGGHEQFF
DNA: TGTGCCAGCAGTACACCTGGACTAGCGGGGGGGCATGAGCAGTTCTTC

D: NA
size: NA
V: TRBV5-5
length: 14
J: TRBJ2-3
CDR3: CASSHGDSPDTQYF
DNA: TGTGCCAGCAGTCACGGGGACTCCCCAGATACGCAGTATTTT

D: TRBD1
size: NA
V: TRBV6-1
length: 13
J: TRBJ2-7
CDR3: CASTYTGAYEQYF
DNA: TGTGCCAGCACCTACACAGGGGCCTACGAGCAGTACTTC

D: NA
size: few
V: TRBV19
length: 14
J: TRBJ1-5
CDR3: CATEDSSRREPQHF
DNA: TGTGCCACCGAGGACAGCTCCCGTAGAGAGCCCCAGCATTTT

D: NA
size: NA
V: TRBV13
length: 13
J: TRBJ1-2
CDR3: CASSEGHSYGYTF
DNA: TGTGCCAGCAGCGAGGGACACTCCTATGGCTACACCTTC

D: NA
size: NA
V: TRBV27
length: 15
J: TRBJ2-6
CDR3: CASSSKRSGANVLTF
DNA: TGTGCCAGCAGTTCTAAGAGGTCTGGGGCCAACGTCCTGACTTTC